This T cell receptor beta chain was identified in a study of post-analysis software for immune sequencing data. Prepared libraries of TCR beta cDNA carried unique molecular identifiers. TCRdb re-analysed the PCR reads in MiXCR, keeping a single row per CDR3 protein. The profile covers roughly 160,000 distinct CDR3 sequences, with 30% to 45% appearing a single time and 25% to 35% taken by the ten largest. This clonotype was seen a handful of times. The receptor's source is a girl between 5 and 17 years old with multiple sclerosis. The input for sequencing was blood, taken after autologous hematopoietic stem cell transplantation.

DNA for the CDR3: TGTGCCAGCAGCCATGGGACAGGGGATTACGGCTACACCTTC. Amino acids: CASSHGTGDYGYTF. The chain is built from TRBV3-1 and TRBJ1-2; the match to TRBD1 covers 10 bases. CDR3 size: 14 residues. Germline CDR1 reads LGHDT; CDR2 reads YNNKEL (reference sequence). The V gene end was trimmed by 3 bases and the J gene end by 8 bases; junction bases not matched to a gene: 6.